These 22 T cell receptor beta chains share one sample of origin, sequenced in a study of metastatic and nonmetastatic thyroid tumors. No patient had received any treatment before thyroid surgery. TCRdb recomputed clones from the PCR reads via MiXCR. The data show about 15,000 clones, about 25% seen once. The sequenced sample consisted of adjacent normal tissue. The receptors were sampled from a female donor with papillary thyroid cancer or a benign thyroid nodule (not recorded which). Some clones in this sample may be carry-over from other donors' samples.

This clone was counted only a few times. The CDR3 protein is CASSYKSGTDNYGYTF. The CDR3 DNA sequence: TGTGCCAGCAGTTACAAGTCCGGGACAGACAACTATGGCTACACCTTC. The genes are TRBV6-5 and TRBJ1-2; 7 bases are shared with TRBD1. Germline V gene sequence: CDR1 MNHEY, CDR2 SVGAGI. The junction had 8 bases not matched to a gene; V was cut back by 2 bases and J by 2 bases. There are 16 residues in the CDR3.

This clone was seen a few times. The chain links TRBV29-1 to TRBJ1-3; no definite D call. This CDR3 is 14 amino acids long. V lost 2 bases and J lost 0, with 8 bases in between. Per germline, CDR1 SQVTM and CDR2 ANQGSEA. The CDR3 region has the DNA TGCAGCGTTGAACAACTCAACTCTGGAAACACCATATATTTT. It codes for CSVEQLNSGNTIYF.

This clone was seen at least ten times. The chain employs TRBV7-2 and TRBJ2-5, with D possibly TRBD1 on 5 matching bases. CDR3 length: 15 residues. V was cut by 1 base and J by 0 bases, with 9 bases left in between. Germline V gene lookup returns CDR1 SGHTA and CDR2 FQGNSA. The CDR3 sequence is CASSLVAGYQETQYF. CDR3 DNA: TGTGCCAGCAGCTTAGTGGCAGGGTACCAAGAGACCCAGTACTTC.

The chain combines TRBV20-1 with TRBJ2-5; D is possibly TRBD1 (6 bases). Germline-derived CDR1 and CDR2 are DFQATT and SNEGSKA (reference sequence). V was shortened by 6 bases and J by 1 base, with 21 bases between the two germline ends. This CDR3 contains 16 residues. CDR3: CSAVAVGTLSQETQYF. Written as DNA, the CDR3 is TGCAGTGCGGTGGCCGTGGGGACACTGAGCCAAGAGACCCAGTACTTC.

This clone appeared a few times. The J gene is TRBJ2-1, the V gene TRBV28; possibly TRBD1 or TRBD2 for D (5 bases each). Germline V CDR1 and CDR2: MDHEN, SYDVKM. V gave up 6 bases and J gave up 8 bases, with 23 bases separating them. The CDR3 totals 16 residues. CDR3 region: CASSPLTGTSYDEQFF. CDR3 nucleotides: TGTGCCAGCAGCCCTCTTACCGGGACGTCGTATGATGAGCAGTTCTTC.

CDR3 in DNA: TGCGCCAGCAGCCAAGAAGTATCGCCGGGGCGGACCCAGTACTTC. Protein product: CASSQEVSPGRTQYF. The chain has TRBV4-1 and TRBJ2-5; D possibly uses TRBD1 or TRBD2 (5 bases each). This CDR3 comprises 15 residues. Germline CDR1 reads MGHRA; CDR2 reads YSYEKL. V was clipped by 0 bases and J by 7 bases, with 15 bases between them.

This clone was picked up a small number of times. The J gene is TRBJ2-7, the V gene TRBV20-1; TRBD2 matches at 13 bases. The CDR3 sequence is 14 residues long. Per the germline V gene, CDR1 is DFQATT and CDR2 is SNEGSKA (reference sequence). The V segment lost 4 bases and the J segment 4 bases; nucleotides outside the gene matches: 4. In nucleotides, the CDR3 is TGCAGTGCTATCCGACTAGCGGGGGGATACGAGCAGTACTTC. Its translation: CSAIRLAGGYEQYF.

This clone has more than one count but fewer than ten. The chain links TRBV2 to TRBJ2-5; D uncertain. The CDR3 has 9 amino acids. V was shortened by 8 bases and J by 5 bases, with 3 bases between the two germline ends. In germline, CDR1 is SNHLY, CDR2 FYNNEI. The chain's CDR3 is CASGETQYF. CDR3 bases: TGTGCCAGCGGGGAGACCCAGTACTTC. The whole variable domain, filled in from reference TRBV2 and TRBJ2-5, reads EPEVTQTPSHQVTQMGQEVILRCVPISNHLYFYWYRQILGQKVEFLVSFYNNEISEKSEIFDDQFSVERPDGSNFTLKIRSTKLEDSAMYFCASGETQYFGPGTRLLVL.

The chain recombines TRBV20-1 with TRBJ2-1, with 8 bases identical to TRBD2. The V gene's germline CDR1 is DFQATT and CDR2 SNEGSKA (reference sequence). This CDR3 has 15 amino acids. Unmatched junction bases numbered 8, after V lost 0 bases and J lost 7 bases. The CDR3 DNA follows: TGCAGTGCTAGAGATTTAGCGGGAAGGGTGAATGAGCAGTTCTTC. Protein sequence: CSARDLAGRVNEQFF.

This clone was counted ten times or more. The chain joins TRBV5-4 to TRBJ2-1, with D perhaps being TRBD1 or TRBD2 (5 bases each). Germline lookup yields CDR1 SGHNT and CDR2 YYREEE (reference sequence). CDR3 length: 16 residues. V lost 4 bases to trimming and J lost 7 bases, with 21 bases between them. The CDR3 region has the DNA TGTGCCAGCAGCGTGCCCCGGGACCCAGTAGGAAATGAGCAGTTCTTC. Protein product: CASSVPRDPVGNEQFF.

This clone was detected a few times. The conserved phenylalanine or tryptophan is not found at the CDR3 terminus, so this likely reflects a read error. Because the CDR3's place on the DNA is in doubt, the DNA is left out and the CDR3 is given as listed by TCRdb. The genes are TRBV12-3 or TRBV12-4 and TRBJ2-7; the table gives TRBD1 as D, unverified against the DNA. The CDR3 sequence runs 11 residues, both termini included. The CDR3 is CASSRRTGEYT.

This clone was observed a handful of times. This rearrangement joins TRBV2 to TRBJ1-2; D is unclear. The CDR3 runs to 15 residues. The V gene lost 2 bases and the J gene lost 0 bases, with 10 bases spanning the gap. CDR1 is SNHLY, CDR2 FYNNEI, per germline. The chain's CDR3 is CASSEIAVPNYGYTF. CDR3 in DNA: TGTGCCAGCAGTGAAATAGCGGTACCTAACTATGGCTACACCTTC.

V is TRBV28 and J is TRBJ2-2; D is uncertain. V was clipped by 8 bases and J by 0 bases, with 4 bases between them. CDR1 is MDHEN and CDR2 is SYDVKM in the germline V gene. The CDR3 is 12 amino acids. As DNA, the CDR3 is TGTGCCAGCGAGGCGAACACCGGGGAGCTGTTTTTT. It yields the protein CASEANTGELFF.

Ten or more counts support this clone. CDR3 amino acids: CASSRGTYNEQFF. In DNA, the CDR3 is TGCGCCAGCAGCCGGGGGACCTACAATGAGCAGTTCTTC. The gene calls are TRBV10-1 and TRBJ2-1; D perhaps matches TRBD2 (6 bases). Between the trimmed V and J ends, which lost 6 bases and 2 bases, there was a span of 8 bases. Germline values: CDR1 WNHNN, CDR2 SYGVQD (reference sequence). The CDR3 covers 13 residues.

This clone was detected only a few times. The chain employs TRBV2 and TRBJ2-7, with D maybe TRBD1 (5 bases). The CDR3 covers 16 residues. Trimming pared 0 bases from V and 1 base from J, leaving 13 bases between. Per the germline V gene, CDR1 is SNHLY and CDR2 is FYNNEI. CDR3 protein: CASSEAHGGASYEQYF. CDR3 DNA: TGTGCCAGCAGTGAAGCGCATGGTGGGGCATCCTACGAGCAGTACTTC.

This clone is judged large. This chain links TRBV19 with TRBJ1-6, with D unresolved. The V end lost 6 bases, the J end lost 8 bases, and 11 bases lay between the germline ends. Germline CDR1 is LNHDA and CDR2 is SQIVND (reference sequence). The CDR3 is 13 residues long. The CDR3 DNA is TGTGCCAGTAGGAGGCACGGGGATTCACCCCTCCACTTT. Protein: CASRRHGDSPLHF. Based on the CDR3 plus reference TRBV19 and TRBJ1-6, the full variable domain is DGGITQSPKYLFRKEGQNVTLSCEQNLNHDAMYWYRQDPGQGLRLIYYSQIVNDFQKGDIAEGYSVSREKKESFPLTVTSAQKNPTAFYLCASRRHGDSPLHFGNGTRLTVT.

The genes are TRBV20-1 and TRBJ2-7; TRBD2 might be the D (6 bases). Per the germline V gene, CDR1 is DFQATT and CDR2 is SNEGSKA (reference sequence). The V end lost 2 bases, the J end lost 2 bases, and 10 bases lay between the germline ends. The CDR3 has 13 amino acids. The chain's CDR3 is CSARRRGAYEQYF. In nucleotides, the CDR3 is TGCAGTGCTAGAAGGAGGGGAGCCTACGAGCAGTACTTC.

The chain uses TRBV19 and TRBJ1-2; D is perhaps TRBD1 (5 bases). The CDR3 loop spans 15 amino acids. Germline V CDR1 and CDR2: LNHDA, SQIVND (reference sequence). V gave up 0 bases and J gave up 0 bases, with 8 bases separating them. The CDR3 bases are TGTGCCAGTAGTATAGAGGCAGGGACTAACTATGGCTACACCTTC. Its protein product is CASSIEAGTNYGYTF.

This chain links TRBV7-3 with TRBJ2-2; D perhaps matches TRBD1 (7 bases). The ends were cut back, 2 bases at V and 4 bases at J, with 20 bases in the middle. Germline V gene sequence: CDR1 SGHTA, CDR2 FQGTGA. The CDR3 runs 18 residues. CDR3 nucleotide sequence: TGTGCCAGCAGCTTAGGTGCAGGGGGGAAATCAGGCACCGGGGAGCTGTTTTTT. Its translation: CASSLGAGGKSGTGELFF.

In its sample, this clone was seen a few times. J is TRBJ1-2 and V is TRBV6-2 or TRBV6-3, with 7 bases identical to TRBD1. The germline CDR1 and CDR2 sequences are MNHEY and SVGEGT. The V gene end was trimmed by 6 bases and the J gene end by 6 bases; junction bases not matched to a gene: 10. The CDR3 loop spans 14 amino acids. The CDR3 loop is CASSSSDRENGYTF. CDR3 DNA: TGTGCCAGCAGCTCCTCCGACAGGGAGAATGGCTACACCTTC.

This clone was seen a few times. The chain joins TRBV7-3 to TRBJ2-7, with 12 positions matching TRBD1. Trimming took 4 bases from V and 5 from J; bases not matched to a gene: 9. The CDR3 has 16 amino acids. Germline V gene data show CDR1 as SGHTA and CDR2 as FQGTGA. The CDR3, as DNA: TGTGCCAGCAGCTCGACGACGGGACAGGGGGCGGACGAGCAGTACTTC. This encodes CASSSTTGQGADEQYF.

This clone came up a few times. One end of the junction fails to match germline, which may point to a read error. Other DNA sequences of this sample code for an identical CDR3. This chain links TRBV2 with TRBJ2-7; D ambiguous. The CDR3 has 14 amino acids. Germline loops: CDR1 SNHLY, CDR2 FYNNEI. CDR3 sequence: CASSEDLGTYEQYF. CDR3 DNA: TGTGCCAGCAGCGAAGATCTGGGAACCTACGAGCAGTACTTC.